This entry lists 29 T cell receptor beta chains sequenced from one sample in a study of vaccination effects on CD4 cells after COVID-19. Investigators separated out CD4+ T cells once around nine days of culture had passed. It was between March and December 2020 that the person had a SARS-CoV-2 infection confirmed by PCR. Participants got two doses of BNT162b2 or mRNA-1273 vaccine. These receptors are not linked to any known antigen. This table comes from immunoSEQ multiplex PCR, and its TCRdb copy is limited to in-frame clones, with some not included. The repertoire holds some 50,000 clones, with over 60% as singletons. This specimen was CD4+ T cells from PBMCs cultured without peptide, taken after COVID-19 vaccination. These TCRs come from a human donor who had a prior SARS-CoV-2 infection.

J is TRBJ2-3 and V is TRBV11-3; D is uncertain. CDR1 is SGHNT and CDR2 is YENEEA in the germline V gene. This CDR3 contains 12 residues. The V gene lost 0 bases and the J gene lost 5 bases, with 3 bases spanning the gap. The CDR3 reads CASSLEEDTQYF. The CDR3 DNA is TGTGCCAGCAGCTTAGAGGAAGATACGCAGTATTTT.

This rearrangement joins TRBV2 to TRBJ2-5; D might be TRBD2 (6 bases). V lost 9 bases and J 4 bases, leaving 9 bases between the germline ends. The germline gives CDR1 SNHLY, CDR2 FYNNEI. The CDR3 consists of 11 residues. The CDR3 region is CARGLGETQYF. The CDR3 nucleotides are TGTGCCAGGGGACTTGGAGAGACCCAGTACTTC.

The V gene is TRBV5-1, the J gene TRBJ2-3; 7 nucleotides line up with TRBD2. The CDR3 extends over 15 amino acids. CDR1 SGHRS and CDR2 YFSETQ come from the germline V gene. After removal of 3 bases from V and 2 bases from J, the junction contained 6 bases not matched to a gene. The CDR3 region has the DNA TGCGCCAGCAGCTCCGGGGGGTTGAACACAGATACGCAGTATTTT. Translation: CASSSGGLNTDTQYF.

This clone has just one count. CDR3 nucleotide sequence: TGTGCCAGCAGTGGCCCCGGGGCCTGGTATGGCTACACCTTC. Protein sequence: CASSGPGAWYGYTF. The rearrangement joins TRBV2 to TRBJ1-2, with a weak D call TRBD1 (5 bases). Germline V lookup: CDR1 SNHLY, CDR2 FYNNEI. Trimming shortened V by 4 bases and J by 5 bases, and 14 bases separated the two germline ends. The CDR3 spans 14 residues.

This clone was seen a single time. V usage is TRBV5-6 and J usage is TRBJ1-3, with no clear D. This CDR3 has 15 amino acids. V dropped 0 bases and J dropped 2 bases, with 9 bases sitting between them. Germline assignment: CDR1 SGHDT and CDR2 YYEEEE. The CDR3: CASSLGFGPGNTIYF. The DNA for the CDR3 is TGTGCCAGCAGCTTGGGGTTCGGTCCTGGAAACACCATATATTTT.

This clone was counted a few times. The chain joins TRBV5-1 to TRBJ1-2; 7 nucleotides agree with TRBD1. Germline-derived CDR1 and CDR2 are SGHRS and YFSETQ. The CDR3 spans 14 residues. J lost 5 bases, V lost 2 bases, and 6 bases had no gene match. In DNA form, the CDR3 reads TGCGCCAGCAGCTTCACCGGGACAGAGTATGGCTACACCTTC. Amino acid sequence: CASSFTGTEYGYTF.

J is TRBJ2-7 and V is TRBV21-1; the table calls TRBD2, which could not be checked here. TRBV21-1 is shown as a pseudogene. There are 15 residues in the CDR3. CDR3 sequence: CASSKEETRRDEQYF. The CDR3 DNA follows: TGTGCCAGCAGCAAAGAAGAGACGAGACGGGACGAGCAGTACTTC.

The V and J genes are TRBV10-3 and TRBJ2-2; D is unresolved. CDR3 length equals 15 residues. Germline V lookup: CDR1 ENHRY, CDR2 SYGVKD. Trimming pared 2 bases from V and 0 bases from J, leaving 7 bases between. The CDR3 spells CAISEATPNTGELFF. In DNA form, the CDR3 reads TGTGCCATCAGTGAGGCTACCCCGAACACCGGGGAGCTGTTTTTT.

This sequence joins TRBV5-1 and TRBJ1-6; D not resolved. The germline CDR1 and CDR2 sequences are SGHRS and YFSETQ. V was cut by 0 bases and J by 0 bases, with 10 bases left in between. The CDR3 has 17 residues. CDR3 DNA: TGCGCCAGCAGCTTGGAGGTCGCGAGCTCCTATAATTCACCCCTCCACTTT. Protein: CASSLEVASSYNSPLHF.

This clone was recorded once. In DNA form, the CDR3 reads TGTGCCATCACCGATCAGGGCTGGGATTCACCCCTCCACTTT. It codes for CAITDQGWDSPLHF. The V gene is TRBV10-3, the J gene TRBJ1-6, with D maybe TRBD1 (5 bases). In germline, CDR1 is ENHRY, CDR2 SYGVKD. Trimming shortened V by 7 bases and J by 8 bases, and 15 bases separated the two germline ends. The CDR3 contains 14 residues.

This clone was recorded only once. V usage is TRBV6-4 and J usage is TRBJ2-3, with TRBD2 matching 14 bases. The CDR3 covers 14 residues. The V segment lost 8 bases and the J segment 6 bases; nucleotides outside the gene matches: 4. Germline V gene sequence: CDR1 MRHNA, CDR2 SNTAGT. Here the CDR3 reads CASEGLAGVDTQYF. The CDR3, as DNA: TGTGCCAGCGAGGGACTAGCGGGGGTTGATACGCAGTATTTT.

The J gene is TRBJ2-7, the V gene TRBV12-3 or TRBV12-4; 7 nucleotides line up with TRBD1. V dropped 7 bases and J dropped 3; count of bases not matched to a gene: 6. This CDR3 is built from 13 residues. This chain's CDR3 is CASKGDSHYEQYF. The CDR3 DNA reads as TGTGCCAGCAAAGGGGACAGTCACTACGAGCAGTACTTC.

This sequence joins TRBV6-4 and TRBJ2-7; 9 bases are a match to TRBD1. The CDR3 runs to 15 residues. The junction had 11 bases not matched to a gene; V was cut back by 6 bases and J by 5 bases. The germline gives CDR1 MRHNA, CDR2 SNTAGT. CDR3 protein: CASRNRDREGDEQYF. CDR3 bases: TGTGCCAGCAGGAACCGGGACAGGGAGGGGGACGAGCAGTACTTC.

This sequence joins TRBV5-8 and TRBJ2-7; D remains unclear. Per germline, CDR1 SGHTS and CDR2 YDEGEE. Trimming removed 6 bases at V and 2 bases at J, with 18 bases between. The CDR3 sequence is 15 residues long. For the CDR3, the DNA is TGTGCCAGCAAAAAGGAACTACTTATTACCTACGAGCAGTACTTC. This gives the protein CASKKELLITYEQYF.

The rearrangement links TRBV29-1 to TRBJ2-1; D unresolved. This CDR3 is built from 15 residues. Germline V gene lookup returns CDR1 SQVTM and CDR2 ANQGSEA. Trimming removed 0 bases from V and 0 bases from J, with 9 bases in between. The CDR3 DNA sequence: TGCAGCGTTGAAGATCGCAGGCGCTCCTACAATGAGCAGTTCTTC. Amino acid sequence: CSVEDRRRSYNEQFF.

The gene calls are TRBV11-3 and TRBJ2-2, with 9 bases matching TRBD2. This CDR3 has 16 residues. Germline V lookup: CDR1 SGHNT, CDR2 YENEEA. V gave up 5 bases and J gave up 2 bases; unmatched junction bases: 6. The CDR3 region is CASSPIAGVNTGELFF. For the CDR3, the DNA is TGTGCCAGCAGCCCAATAGCGGGAGTTAACACCGGGGAGCTGTTTTTT.

This clone was recorded once. V and J are TRBV19 and TRBJ1-5; no firm D call. Germline CDR1 LNHDA, CDR2 SQIVND (reference sequence). The CDR3 is made up of 13 amino acids. Trimming stripped 8 bases from V and 2 bases from J, with 10 bases between. CDR3 in DNA: TGTGCCAGTCGAATCTGGGGCAATCAGCCCCAGCATTTT. This encodes CASRIWGNQPQHF.

This clone was seen only a few times. Here the CDR3 reads CASSWRDPLEKLFF. CDR3 coding DNA: TGTGCCAGCAGTTGGAGAGACCCTTTGGAAAAACTGTTTTTT. This chain joins TRBV6-6 and TRBJ1-4; D ambiguous. Germline values: CDR1 MNHNY, CDR2 SVGAGI (reference sequence). The CDR3 spans 14 residues. Deletions cut 4 bases from V and 8 bases from J, with 14 bases between.

The rearrangement links TRBV9 to TRBJ2-2; 12 bases align to TRBD2. Germline CDR1 reads SGDLS; CDR2 reads YYNGEE. Trimming at V came to 3 bases and at J to 2 bases, leaving 2 bases not matched to a gene. The CDR3 runs 16 residues. CDR3 bases: TGTGCCAGCAGCGACGGACTAGCGGGAAACACCGGGGAGCTGTTTTTT. Encoded protein: CASSDGLAGNTGELFF.

The genes are TRBV4-2 and TRBJ2-7, with a possible D match to TRBD2 (6 bases). Germline loops: CDR1 LGHNA, CDR2 YNFKEQ. The V and J ends lost 1 base and 1 base respectively, with 11 bases between them. This CDR3 is built from 15 residues. Here the CDR3 reads CASSQAPGRSYEQYF. The DNA of the CDR3 is TGTGCCAGCAGCCAAGCGCCCGGGAGATCCTACGAGCAGTACTTC.

The chain couples TRBV5-6 to TRBJ2-7, with a tentative D call TRBD2 (7 bases). Germline V gives CDR1 SGHDT, CDR2 YYEEEE. The CDR3 is made up of 16 amino acids. The V and J ends lost 0 bases and 8 bases respectively, with 21 bases between them. This CDR3 reads CASSLGGRAPGGKQYF. CDR3 sequence (DNA): TGTGCCAGCAGCTTGGGAGGGAGGGCCCCCGGGGGCAAGCAGTACTTC. Complete variable domain (other parts from reference TRBV5-6 and TRBJ2-7): DAGVTQSPTHLIKTRGQQVTLRCSPKSGHDTVSWYQQALGQGPQFIFQYYEEEERQRGNFPDRFSGHQFPNYSSELNVNALLLGDSALYLCASSLGGRAPGGKQYFGPGTRLTVT.

This chain uses TRBV3-1 (or the pseudogene TRBV3-2) with TRBJ2-7; D possibly uses TRBD1 or TRBD2 (7 bases each). V lost 0 bases and J 3 bases, leaving 18 bases between the germline ends. The CDR3 contains 17 residues. Looked up from germline, CDR1 is LGHDT and CDR2 is YNNKEL (reference sequence). The CDR3 region has the DNA TGTGCCAGCAGCCAAGATTTACAGGGGACTATTCGCTACGAGCAGTACTTC. Encoded protein: CASSQDLQGTIRYEQYF.

The genes are TRBV7-3 and TRBJ2-4, with D perhaps matching TRBD1 (6 bases). The CDR3 runs to 16 residues. Trimming cost V 8 bases and J 0 bases, with 17 bases left between them. Germline V gene sequence: CDR1 SGHTA, CDR2 FQGTGA. CDR3 nucleotides: TGTGCCAGCCTCCATAGGGGGATAATAGCCAAAAACATTCAGTACTTC. Residues: CASLHRGIIAKNIQYF. The entire variable domain, with the rest obtained from reference TRBV7-3 and TRBJ2-4, is as follows: GAGVSQTPSNKVTEKGKYVELRCDPISGHTALYWYRQSLGQGPEFLIYFQGTGAADDSGLPNDRFFAVRPEGSVSTLKIQRTERGDSAVYLCASLHRGIIAKNIQYFGAGTRLSVL.

This clone was detected only a few times. The genes are TRBV19 and TRBJ2-1; D is unresolved. The V and J ends lost 6 bases and 2 bases respectively, with 8 bases between them. This CDR3 region has 13 residues. The germline V gene encodes CDR1 LNHDA and CDR2 SQIVND (reference sequence). The CDR3, as DNA: TGTGCCAGTAGCCAAAATACCTACAATGAGCAGTTCTTC. Its protein product is CASSQNTYNEQFF.

This clone has more than one count but fewer than ten. The rearrangement joins TRBV6-5 to TRBJ1-5, with 8 bases fitting TRBD1. This CDR3 is built from 14 residues. Germline CDR1 MNHEY, CDR2 SVGAGI. V was pared by 6 bases and J by 5 bases, with 6 bases of the junction left unmatched. In DNA form, the CDR3 reads TGTGCCAGCAGGACAGGGGAGGGTCATCAGCCCCAGCATTTT. Encoded protein: CASRTGEGHQPQHF.

The chain joins TRBV4-2 to TRBJ2-1, with TRBD1 as a possible D gene (5 bases). CDR1 is LGHNA, CDR2 YNFKEQ, per germline. V was pared by 0 bases and J by 2 bases, with 17 bases between. This CDR3 comprises 18 residues. The CDR3 protein is CASSQDLRVGLPYNEQFF. In DNA, the CDR3 is TGTGCCAGCAGCCAAGATCTAAGGGTGGGGCTCCCCTACAATGAGCAGTTCTTC.

The CDR3 DNA sequence: TGTGCCAGTAGTAGGACGGCGGTTGCAACTAATGAAAAACTGTTTTTT. It yields the protein CASSRTAVATNEKLFF. The chain joins TRBV19 to TRBJ1-4; no clear D gene. V was cut by 4 bases and J by 0 bases, with 12 bases left in between. CDR3 length: 16 amino acids. CDR1 is LNHDA and CDR2 is SQIVND in the germline V gene (reference sequence).

The chain joins TRBV30 to TRBJ1-4, with 8 nucleotides matching TRBD1. The germline V gene encodes CDR1 GTSNPN and CDR2 SVGIG (reference sequence). The CDR3 contains 14 residues. With V trimmed by 5 bases and J by 8 bases, 10 bases remained unmatched. CDR3 region: CAWGSRGLSEKLFF. The CDR3 DNA is TGTGCCTGGGGGAGCAGGGGGCTCTCGGAAAAACTGTTTTTT.

V usage is TRBV6-5 and J usage is TRBJ2-7; possible D gene TRBD1, 5 bases. The V end was cut by 6 bases, the J end by 0 bases, with 15 bases between. Germline values: CDR1 MNHEY, CDR2 SVGAGI. The CDR3 consists of 15 residues. The CDR3 here is CASRVLQDLSYEQYF. CDR3 DNA: TGTGCCAGCAGAGTATTACAGGACCTCTCCTACGAGCAGTACTTC.